The rows below give T cell receptor beta chains drawn from one sample of a study of T-cell memory formation after mild COVID-19. TCRdb recomputed calls from the 5' RACE reads with MiXCR, one row per CDR3 protein. The sample has 450,000 or so distinct CDR3 sequences, around a quarter seen once. The source material was PBMCs or a T cell subset sorted from them (not recorded which). All receptors come from an adult woman who had mild COVID-19 (a few samples of this study predate the infection). Cell type and time point are not known. Both conserved end residues are part of each CDR3. D genes are given only for firm matches. Clone size is shown for a subset of rows, as once, few, many or a class of expanded clone.

j_call: TRBJ1-1
clone_size: -
v_call: TRBV20-1
d_call: -
cdr3_aa: CSADRDNLGTEAFF
cdr3_nt: TGCAGTGCTGACCGGGACAACCTGGGTACTGAAGCTTTCTTT

j_call: TRBJ1-1
clone_size: -
v_call: TRBV29-1
d_call: TRBD1
cdr3_aa: CSVTDRGVLTEAFF
cdr3_nt: TGCAGCGTGACCGACAGGGGCGTGTTGACTGAAGCTTTCTTT

j_call: TRBJ2-5
clone_size: few
v_call: TRBV4-1
d_call: -
cdr3_aa: CASSQGLVLQETQYF
cdr3_nt: TGCGCCAGCAGCCAAGGACTAGTTCTCCAAGAGACCCAGTACTTC

j_call: TRBJ2-3
clone_size: few
v_call: TRBV6-2/TRBV6-3
d_call: -
cdr3_aa: CASSYWRINTDTQYF
cdr3_nt: TGTGCCAGCAGTTACTGGCGGATAAACACAGATACGCAGTATTTT

j_call: TRBJ2-5
clone_size: -
v_call: TRBV19
d_call: -
cdr3_aa: CASSSEVRTAQETQYF
cdr3_nt: TGTGCCAGTAGTTCGGAAGTAAGGACAGCTCAAGAGACCCAGTACTTC

j_call: TRBJ2-2
clone_size: few
v_call: TRBV7-9
d_call: -
cdr3_aa: CASSAGGRGELFF
cdr3_nt: TGTGCCAGCAGCGCCGGTGGTCGAGGGGAGCTGTTTTTT

j_call: TRBJ1-1
clone_size: -
v_call: TRBV7-3
d_call: TRBD1
cdr3_aa: CASSAPGQGNTEAFF
cdr3_nt: TGTGCCAGCAGCGCCCCGGGACAGGGAAACACTGAAGCTTTCTTT

j_call: TRBJ2-1
clone_size: -
v_call: TRBV6-2/TRBV6-3
d_call: -
cdr3_aa: CASRASGSSYNEQFF
cdr3_nt: TGTGCCAGCAGAGCCAGTGGAAGCTCCTACAATGAGCAGTTCTTC

j_call: TRBJ2-2
clone_size: few
v_call: TRBV6-2/TRBV6-3
d_call: -
cdr3_aa: CASRPQNTGELFF
cdr3_nt: TGTGCCAGCAGGCCCCAGAACACCGGGGAGCTGTTTTTT

j_call: TRBJ2-2
clone_size: many
v_call: TRBV5-1
d_call: -
cdr3_aa: CASSSGDTGELFF
cdr3_nt: TGCGCCAGCAGCTCAGGGGACACCGGGGAGCTGTTTTTT

j_call: TRBJ2-1
clone_size: many
v_call: TRBV7-2
d_call: -
cdr3_aa: CASSLEGSPYNEQFF
cdr3_nt: TGTGCCAGCAGCTTAGAGGGTTCTCCCTACAATGAGCAGTTCTTC

j_call: TRBJ1-1
clone_size: few
v_call: TRBV12-3/TRBV12-4
d_call: -
cdr3_aa: CASSRERAEAFF
cdr3_nt: TGTGCCAGCAGCCGCGAAAGGGCTGAAGCTTTCTTT

j_call: TRBJ2-5
clone_size: few
v_call: TRBV3-1
d_call: TRBD2
cdr3_aa: CASSQLAVQLETQYF
cdr3_nt: TGTGCCAGCAGCCAACTAGCGGTGCAGTTAGAGACCCAGTACTTC

j_call: TRBJ1-5
clone_size: -
v_call: TRBV9
d_call: -
cdr3_aa: CASSSEALSNQPQHF
cdr3_nt: TGTGCCAGCAGCTCCGAGGCACTTAGCAATCAGCCCCAGCATTTT

j_call: TRBJ2-5
clone_size: few
v_call: TRBV29-1
d_call: -
cdr3_aa: CSVVFVRETQYF
cdr3_nt: TGCAGCGTTGTGTTCGTGCGAGAGACCCAGTACTTC

j_call: TRBJ2-1
clone_size: few
v_call: TRBV20-1
d_call: TRBD2
cdr3_aa: CSAYRGLANNEQFF
cdr3_nt: TGCAGTGCCTACCGTGGACTAGCGAACAATGAGCAGTTCTTC

j_call: TRBJ2-3
clone_size: few
v_call: TRBV6-5
d_call: -
cdr3_aa: CASSQGFHTDTQYF
cdr3_nt: TGTGCCAGCAGCCAGGGGTTCCACACAGATACGCAGTATTTT

j_call: TRBJ2-3
clone_size: few
v_call: TRBV9
d_call: -
cdr3_aa: CASSVDSVAADTQYF
cdr3_nt: TGTGCCAGCAGCGTAGATAGTGTTGCGGCAGATACGCAGTATTTT

j_call: TRBJ2-2
clone_size: -
v_call: TRBV14
d_call: -
cdr3_aa: CASSLNRGAFGELFF
cdr3_nt: TGTGCCAGCAGCCTCAACCGAGGGGCCTTCGGGGAGCTGTTTTTT

j_call: TRBJ2-1
clone_size: many
v_call: TRBV12-3/TRBV12-4
d_call: TRBD2
cdr3_aa: CASTHPGLSHEQFF
cdr3_nt: TGTGCCAGCACCCACCCGGGACTAAGCCATGAGCAGTTCTTC

j_call: TRBJ1-1
clone_size: -
v_call: TRBV12-3/TRBV12-4
d_call: TRBD1
cdr3_aa: CASSPAGGHTEAFF
cdr3_nt: TGTGCCAGCAGTCCCGCAGGGGGGCACACTGAAGCTTTCTTT

j_call: TRBJ2-3
clone_size: few
v_call: TRBV19
d_call: -
cdr3_aa: CASSRAAPGLDTQYF
cdr3_nt: TGTGCCAGTAGTAGGGCGGCCCCTGGATTGGATACGCAGTATTTT

j_call: TRBJ2-7
clone_size: many
v_call: TRBV5-8
d_call: -
cdr3_aa: CASSHRGPKSYEQYF
cdr3_nt: TGTGCCAGCAGCCACCGGGGTCCAAAGTCCTACGAGCAGTACTTC

j_call: TRBJ2-1
clone_size: -
v_call: TRBV21-1
d_call: -
cdr3_aa: CARGYRRFF
cdr3_nt: TGTGCCAGAGGCTATCGGCGGTTCTTC

j_call: TRBJ2-7
clone_size: -
v_call: TRBV7-2
d_call: -
cdr3_aa: CASKPTLGDSYEQYF
cdr3_nt: TGTGCCAGCAAACCTACCCTCGGAGACTCCTACGAGCAGTACTTC

j_call: TRBJ2-1
clone_size: -
v_call: TRBV24-1
d_call: TRBD2
cdr3_aa: CATSDLRPASGLEWFF
cdr3_nt: TGTGCCACCAGTGATTTGAGGCCGGCTAGCGGTCTTGAGTGGTTCTTC

j_call: TRBJ2-1
clone_size: -
v_call: TRBV24-1
d_call: -
cdr3_aa: CATSERDNEQFF
cdr3_nt: TGTGCCACCAGTGAGAGAGACAATGAGCAGTTCTTC

j_call: TRBJ2-3
clone_size: few
v_call: TRBV11-2
d_call: -
cdr3_aa: CASSLQFRGDTQYF
cdr3_nt: TGTGCCAGCAGCTTACAATTTAGAGGTGATACGCAGTATTTT

j_call: TRBJ2-4
clone_size: -
v_call: TRBV19
d_call: TRBD1
cdr3_aa: CASSIGTGSKNIQYF
cdr3_nt: TGTGCCAGTAGTATCGGGACAGGTTCCAAAAACATTCAGTACTTC

j_call: TRBJ2-7
clone_size: few
v_call: TRBV7-8
d_call: TRBD1
cdr3_aa: CASSSPSGTAGGSRREQYF
cdr3_nt: TGTGCCAGCAGCTCCCCATCGGGGACAGCTGGAGGCAGCAGGCGCGAGCAGTACTTC

j_call: TRBJ1-1
clone_size: -
v_call: TRBV19
d_call: -
cdr3_aa: CASGRPTEAFF
cdr3_nt: TGTGCCAGCGGACGGCCGACTGAAGCTTTCTTT

j_call: TRBJ1-3
clone_size: -
v_call: TRBV4-2
d_call: -
cdr3_aa: CASSTIFGADGNTIYF
cdr3_nt: TGTGCCAGCAGCACAATCTTTGGGGCCGACGGAAACACCATATATTTT

j_call: TRBJ2-3
clone_size: many
v_call: TRBV4-3
d_call: -
cdr3_aa: CASSQDIGAFPDTQYF
cdr3_nt: TGCGCCAGCAGCCAAGATATAGGAGCTTTCCCAGATACGCAGTATTTT

j_call: TRBJ2-1
clone_size: few
v_call: TRBV6-5
d_call: TRBD2
cdr3_aa: CASNQREFGEQFF
cdr3_nt: TGTGCCAGCAACCAGCGGGAATTTGGAGAGCAGTTCTTC

j_call: TRBJ2-3
clone_size: -
v_call: TRBV7-3
d_call: TRBD2
cdr3_aa: CASSLKLAGGTDTQYF
cdr3_nt: TGTGCCAGCAGCTTAAAACTAGCGGGGGGGACAGATACGCAGTATTTT

j_call: TRBJ2-5
clone_size: once
v_call: TRBV5-4
d_call: TRBD2
cdr3_aa: CASSLVLGTSGFSQETQYF
cdr3_nt: TGTGCCAGCAGCTTGGTATTGGGGACTAGCGGATTTAGCCAAGAGACCCAGTACTTC

j_call: TRBJ2-3
clone_size: -
v_call: TRBV7-8
d_call: TRBD2
cdr3_aa: CASRLTSGGAFGTDTQYF
cdr3_nt: TGTGCCAGCAGACTGACTAGCGGGGGGGCCTTCGGCACAGATACGCAGTATTTT

j_call: TRBJ2-3
clone_size: -
v_call: TRBV3-1
d_call: -
cdr3_aa: CASSQVEGSHTDTQYF
cdr3_nt: TGTGCCAGCAGCCAAGTTGAGGGGAGCCACACAGATACGCAGTATTTT

j_call: TRBJ2-3
clone_size: few
v_call: TRBV12-3/TRBV12-4
d_call: -
cdr3_aa: CASSSGTLGTQYF
cdr3_nt: TGTGCCAGCAGTTCCGGGACACTAGGTACGCAGTATTTT

j_call: TRBJ2-3
clone_size: -
v_call: TRBV30
d_call: -
cdr3_aa: CAWTIRNTQYF
cdr3_nt: TGTGCCTGGACCATCCGGAATACGCAGTATTTT

j_call: TRBJ2-2
clone_size: -
v_call: TRBV5-1
d_call: -
cdr3_aa: CASSFLRQPTGELFF
cdr3_nt: TGCGCCAGCAGCTTTCTCCGACAGCCCACCGGGGAGCTGTTTTTT

j_call: TRBJ1-2
clone_size: -
v_call: TRBV15
d_call: TRBD1
cdr3_aa: CATSRGQGRDYGYTF
cdr3_nt: TGTGCCACCAGCAGAGGACAGGGAAGAGACTATGGCTACACCTTC

j_call: TRBJ2-1
clone_size: -
v_call: TRBV6-2/TRBV6-3
d_call: TRBD2
cdr3_aa: CASSTRLAGAIDSYNEQFF
cdr3_nt: TGTGCCAGCAGTACCCGACTAGCGGGAGCGATTGACTCCTACAATGAGCAGTTCTTC

j_call: TRBJ2-1
clone_size: -
v_call: TRBV29-1
d_call: -
cdr3_aa: CSVAGEVAYYNEQFF
cdr3_nt: TGCAGCGTTGCCGGGGAAGTCGCCTACTACAATGAGCAGTTCTTC

j_call: TRBJ1-6
clone_size: many
v_call: TRBV7-9
d_call: -
cdr3_aa: CASSSPAGFSNSPLHF
cdr3_nt: TGTGCCAGCAGTAGCCCGGCGGGGTTCAGTAATTCACCCCTCCACTTT

j_call: TRBJ2-3
clone_size: -
v_call: TRBV4-1
d_call: TRBD1
cdr3_aa: CASSQDRALQGNTQYF
cdr3_nt: TGCGCCAGCAGCCAAGATAGGGCTTTACAGGGGAATACGCAGTATTTT

j_call: TRBJ2-7
clone_size: -
v_call: TRBV20-1
d_call: TRBD1
cdr3_aa: CSAPLGGTGRNEQYF
cdr3_nt: TGCAGTGCACCTCTGGGGGGGACAGGGAGGAACGAGCAGTACTTC

j_call: TRBJ1-5
clone_size: -
v_call: TRBV6-2/TRBV6-3
d_call: TRBD1
cdr3_aa: CASSGGQNLYSNQPQHF
cdr3_nt: TGTGCCAGCAGCGGGGGACAGAACTTATATAGCAATCAGCCCCAGCATTTT

j_call: TRBJ2-7
clone_size: -
v_call: TRBV7-8
d_call: TRBD2
cdr3_aa: CASSPTSGWGYEQYF
cdr3_nt: TGTGCCAGCAGCCCGACTAGCGGGTGGGGTTACGAGCAGTACTTC

j_call: TRBJ2-7
clone_size: -
v_call: TRBV18
d_call: TRBD2
cdr3_aa: CASSPRGLAGAEEQYF
cdr3_nt: TGTGCCAGCTCACCACGAGGACTAGCGGGAGCTGAAGAGCAGTACTTC

j_call: TRBJ1-1
clone_size: few
v_call: TRBV12-3/TRBV12-4
d_call: -
cdr3_aa: CASSLGRGAAFF
cdr3_nt: TGTGCCAGCAGTCTCGGACGGGGGGCAGCTTTCTTT

j_call: TRBJ2-7
clone_size: -
v_call: TRBV27
d_call: -
cdr3_aa: CASSLGHSSYEQYF
cdr3_nt: TGTGCCAGCAGTTTGGGGCATAGCTCCTACGAGCAGTACTTC

j_call: TRBJ1-2
clone_size: -
v_call: TRBV15
d_call: -
cdr3_aa: CATSRDQGPGYTF
cdr3_nt: TGTGCCACCAGCAGAGATCAGGGGCCGGGCTACACCTTC

j_call: TRBJ2-2
clone_size: -
v_call: TRBV18
d_call: -
cdr3_aa: CASSIQNTGELFF
cdr3_nt: TGTGCCAGCTCAATACAGAACACCGGGGAGCTGTTTTTT

j_call: TRBJ2-1
clone_size: few
v_call: TRBV30
d_call: TRBD2
cdr3_aa: CARSSGRGGSVQFF
cdr3_nt: TGTGCCAGATCTAGCGGGAGGGGTGGTAGTGTGCAGTTCTTC

j_call: TRBJ2-7
clone_size: many
v_call: TRBV7-9
d_call: TRBD2
cdr3_aa: CASSLTSGYEQYF
cdr3_nt: TGTGCCAGCAGCTTAACTAGCGGCTACGAGCAGTACTTC

j_call: TRBJ2-5
clone_size: -
v_call: TRBV12-5
d_call: -
cdr3_aa: CASGLVREGWEETQYF
cdr3_nt: TGTGCTAGTGGTTTGGTACGAGAAGGGTGGGAAGAGACCCAGTACTTC